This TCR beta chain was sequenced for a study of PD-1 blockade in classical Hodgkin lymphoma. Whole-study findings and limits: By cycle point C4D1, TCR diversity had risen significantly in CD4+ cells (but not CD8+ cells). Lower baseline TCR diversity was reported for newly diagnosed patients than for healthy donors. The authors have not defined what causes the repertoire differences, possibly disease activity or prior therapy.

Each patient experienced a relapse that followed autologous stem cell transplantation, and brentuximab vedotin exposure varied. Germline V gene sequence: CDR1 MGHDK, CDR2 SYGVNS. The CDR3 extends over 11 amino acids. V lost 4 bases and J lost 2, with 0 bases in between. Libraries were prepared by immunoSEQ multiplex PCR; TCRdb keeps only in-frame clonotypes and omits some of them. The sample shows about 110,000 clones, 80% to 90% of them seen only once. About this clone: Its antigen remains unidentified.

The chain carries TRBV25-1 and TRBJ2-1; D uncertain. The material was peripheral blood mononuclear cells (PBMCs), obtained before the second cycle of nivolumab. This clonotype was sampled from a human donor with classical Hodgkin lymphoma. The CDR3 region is CASSAYNEQFF. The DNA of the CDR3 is TGTGCCAGCAGTGCCTACAATGAGCAGTTCTTC. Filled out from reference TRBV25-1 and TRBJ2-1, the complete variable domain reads EADIYQTPRYLVIGTGKKITLECSQTMGHDKMYWYQQDPGMELHLIHYSYGVNSTEKGDLSSESTVSRIRTEHFPLTLESARPSHTSQYLCASSAYNEQFFGPGTRLTVL.